These 8 T cell receptor beta chains were all obtained from the same sample, sequenced in a study of T cells in localized non-small cell lung cancer. Sequenced by immunoSEQ multiplex PCR; TCRdb stores in-frame clones only, minus some. The sample lists approximately 29,000 clones; about 80% were seen once. Sequenced material: peripheral blood, taken before any cancer treatment. Receptors were obtained from a male donor aged 60 or over with stage II squamous cell lung carcinoma.

The chain joins TRBV6-5 to TRBJ2-1; D ambiguous. Germline lookup yields CDR1 MNHEY and CDR2 SVGAGI. CDR3 length: 13 residues. The V and J ends lost 0 bases and 5 bases respectively, with 5 bases between them. DNA of the CDR3: TGTGCCAGCAGTTACTCGAACGACAATGAGCAGTTCTTC. Translation: CASSYSNDNEQFF.

The V call is TRBV12-5, the J call TRBJ2-1; TRBD1 agrees at 8 bases. This CDR3 region has 17 residues. V gave up 7 bases and J gave up 1 base; unmatched junction bases: 12. CDR1 is LGHNT and CDR2 is FRNRAP in the germline V gene. CDR3 DNA sequence: TGTGCTAGTGAGGACAGGGTCTATTTGGGTTCCTACAATGAGCAGTTCTTC. As protein: CASEDRVYLGSYNEQFF. Full variable domain (remainder filled in from reference TRBV12-5 and TRBJ2-1): DARVTQTPRHKVTEMGQEVTMRCQPILGHNTVFWYRQTMMQGLELLAYFRNRAPLDDSGMPKDRFSAEMPDATLATLKIQPSEPRDSAVYFCASEDRVYLGSYNEQFFGPGTRLTVL.

The V gene is TRBV4-1, the J gene TRBJ1-1; unclear D gene. This CDR3 is 15 amino acids long. The V end lost 0 bases, the J end lost 0 bases, and 8 bases lay between the germline ends. Germline lookup yields CDR1 MGHRA and CDR2 YSYEKL. CDR3 sequence reads: CASSQDRTVNTEAFF. In DNA, the CDR3 is TGCGCCAGCAGCCAAGACCGCACAGTGAACACTGAAGCTTTCTTT.

The CDR3 sequence: CASNRGGNTEAFF. CDR3 DNA: TGTGCCAGCAACCGGGGCGGGAACACTGAAGCTTTCTTT. This sequence joins TRBV2 and TRBJ1-1; D is perhaps TRBD1 (5 bases). V dropped 7 bases and J dropped 1 base, with 10 bases sitting between them. This CDR3 has 13 amino acids. Germline CDR1 reads SNHLY; CDR2 reads FYNNEI.

V is TRBV11-2 and J is TRBJ2-7; 9 bases line up with TRBD1. After removal of 2 bases from V and 3 bases from J, the junction contained 2 bases not matched to a gene. CDR1 and CDR2 from the germline V gene are SGHAT and FQNNGV. This CDR3 contains 14 residues. CDR3 bases: TGTGCCAGCAGCTTACGACAGGGGGGCTACGAGCAGTACTTC. This sequence encodes CASSLRQGGYEQYF.

The chain combines TRBV11-3 with TRBJ2-2; D is undetermined. The CDR3 totals 13 residues. Germline V lookup: CDR1 SGHNT, CDR2 YENEEA. Trimming took off 5 bases at V and 9 bases at J, with 13 bases between the two ends. The CDR3 protein is CASSQNRDRELFF. CDR3 DNA sequence: TGTGCCAGCAGCCAGAACAGAGACCGGGAGCTGTTTTTT.

The chain joins TRBV6-1 to TRBJ1-1; D is undetermined. Trimming pared 8 bases from V and 1 base from J, leaving 11 bases between. The germline V gene encodes CDR1 MNHNS and CDR2 SASEGT. The CDR3 spans 13 residues. The CDR3 protein is CASSAVGNTEAFF. CDR3 coding DNA: TGTGCCAGCTCAGCGGTGGGGAACACTGAAGCTTTCTTT.

The J gene is TRBJ2-3, the V gene TRBV6-5; no reliable D call. The germline V and J ends were trimmed by 2 bases and 2 bases, with 11 bases remaining between them. This CDR3 spans 15 amino acids. Germline V gives CDR1 MNHEY, CDR2 SVGAGI. The CDR3 region has the DNA TGTGCCAGCAGTTACCAACCCACTACCACAGATACGCAGTATTTT. It codes for CASSYQPTTTDTQYF.